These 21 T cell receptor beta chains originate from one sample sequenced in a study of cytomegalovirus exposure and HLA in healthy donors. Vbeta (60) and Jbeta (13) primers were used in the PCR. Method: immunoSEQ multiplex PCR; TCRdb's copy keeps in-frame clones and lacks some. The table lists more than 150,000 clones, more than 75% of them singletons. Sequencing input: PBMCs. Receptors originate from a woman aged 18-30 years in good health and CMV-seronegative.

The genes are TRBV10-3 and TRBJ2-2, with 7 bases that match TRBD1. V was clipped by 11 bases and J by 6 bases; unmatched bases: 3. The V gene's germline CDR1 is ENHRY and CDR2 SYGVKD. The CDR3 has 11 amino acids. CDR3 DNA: TGTGCCTCGACAGGGTCCGGGGAGCTGTTTTTT. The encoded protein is CASTGSGELFF.

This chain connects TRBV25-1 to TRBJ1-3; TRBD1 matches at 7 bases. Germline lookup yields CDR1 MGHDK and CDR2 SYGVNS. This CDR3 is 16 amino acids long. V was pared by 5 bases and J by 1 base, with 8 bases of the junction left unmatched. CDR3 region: CASSPTGTESGNTIYF. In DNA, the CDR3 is TGTGCCAGCAGTCCAACCGGGACAGAGTCTGGAAACACCATATATTTT.

This chain's CDR3 is CASSRQSGANVLTF. DNA of the CDR3: TGTGCCAGCAGCAGACAGTCTGGGGCCAACGTCCTGACTTTC. V and J are TRBV7-6 and TRBJ2-6, with D maybe TRBD1 (5 bases). The germline V and J ends were trimmed by 5 bases and 1 base, with 6 bases remaining between them. Per germline, CDR1 SGHVS and CDR2 FNYEAQ. This CDR3 is 14 amino acids long. The full variable domain, with the rest looked up from reference TRBV7-6 and TRBJ2-6, is GAGVSQSPRYKVTKRGQDVALRCDPISGHVSLYWYRQALGQGPEFLTYFNYEAQQDKSGLPNDRFSAERPEGSISTLTIQRTEQRDSAMYRCASSRQSGANVLTFGAGSRLTVL.

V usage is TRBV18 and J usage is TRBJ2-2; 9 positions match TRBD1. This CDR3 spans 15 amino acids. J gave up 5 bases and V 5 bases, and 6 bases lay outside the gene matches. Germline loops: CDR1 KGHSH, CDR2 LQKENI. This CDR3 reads CASSLGQGMTGELFF. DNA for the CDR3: TGTGCCAGCTCATTGGGACAGGGAATGACCGGGGAGCTGTTTTTT.

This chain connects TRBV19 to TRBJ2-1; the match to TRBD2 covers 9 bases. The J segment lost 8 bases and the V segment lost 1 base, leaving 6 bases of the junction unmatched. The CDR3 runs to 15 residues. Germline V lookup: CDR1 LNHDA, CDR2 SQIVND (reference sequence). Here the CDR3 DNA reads TGTGCCAGTAGTATAGGGTCTAGCGGGGCCCATGAGCAGTTCTTC. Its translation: CASSIGSSGAHEQFF.

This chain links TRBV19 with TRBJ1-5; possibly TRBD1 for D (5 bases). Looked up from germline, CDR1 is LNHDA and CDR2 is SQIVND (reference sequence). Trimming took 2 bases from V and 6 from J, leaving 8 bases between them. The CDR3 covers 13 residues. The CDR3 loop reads CASSISGAQPQHF. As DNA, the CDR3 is TGTGCCAGTAGTATAAGCGGGGCTCAGCCCCAGCATTTT.

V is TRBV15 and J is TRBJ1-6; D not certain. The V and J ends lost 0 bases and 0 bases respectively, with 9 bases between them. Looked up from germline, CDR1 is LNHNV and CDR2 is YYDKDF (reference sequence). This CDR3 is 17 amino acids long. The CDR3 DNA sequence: TGTGCCACCAGCAGAGACCCTGAGTCCTCCTATAATTCACCCCTCCACTTT. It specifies CATSRDPESSYNSPLHF.

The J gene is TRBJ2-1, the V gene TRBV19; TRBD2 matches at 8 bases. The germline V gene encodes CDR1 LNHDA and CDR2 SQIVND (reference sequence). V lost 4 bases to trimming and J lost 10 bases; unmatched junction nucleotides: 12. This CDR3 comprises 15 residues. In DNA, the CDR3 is TGTGCCAGTAGTACACTAGCGGATGGAATGTGGGAGCAGTTCTTC. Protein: CASSTLADGMWEQFF. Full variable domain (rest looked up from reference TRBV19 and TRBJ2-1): DGGITQSPKYLFRKEGQNVTLSCEQNLNHDAMYWYRQDPGQGLRLIYYSQIVNDFQKGDIAEGYSVSREKKESFPLTVTSAQKNPTAFYLCASSTLADGMWEQFFGPGTRLTVL.

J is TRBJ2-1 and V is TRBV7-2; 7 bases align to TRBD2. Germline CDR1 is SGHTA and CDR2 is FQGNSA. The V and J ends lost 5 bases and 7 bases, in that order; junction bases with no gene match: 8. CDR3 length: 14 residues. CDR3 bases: TGTGCCAGCAGCAGGGAGGGGAAACAGAATGAGCAGTTCTTC. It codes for CASSREGKQNEQFF.

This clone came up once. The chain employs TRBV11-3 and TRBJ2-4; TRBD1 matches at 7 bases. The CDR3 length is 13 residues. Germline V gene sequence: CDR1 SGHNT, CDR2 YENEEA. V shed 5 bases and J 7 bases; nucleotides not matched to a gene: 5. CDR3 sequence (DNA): TGTGCCAGCAGCAAGGACAGGTGGAACATTCAGTACTTC. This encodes CASSKDRWNIQYF.

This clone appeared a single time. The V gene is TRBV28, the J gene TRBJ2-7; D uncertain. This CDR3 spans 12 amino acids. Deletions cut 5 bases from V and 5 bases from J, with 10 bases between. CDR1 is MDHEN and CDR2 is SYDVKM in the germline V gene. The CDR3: CASSQRGDEQYF. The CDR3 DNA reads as TGTGCCAGCAGTCAAAGAGGTGACGAGCAGTACTTC.

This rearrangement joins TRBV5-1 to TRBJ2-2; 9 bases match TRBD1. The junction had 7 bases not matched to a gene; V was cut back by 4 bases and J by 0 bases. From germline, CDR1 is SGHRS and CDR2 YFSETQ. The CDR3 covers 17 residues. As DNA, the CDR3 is TGCGCCAGCAGCCCCCGACGGGACAGGGCGAACACCGGGGAGCTGTTTTTT. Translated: CASSPRRDRANTGELFF.

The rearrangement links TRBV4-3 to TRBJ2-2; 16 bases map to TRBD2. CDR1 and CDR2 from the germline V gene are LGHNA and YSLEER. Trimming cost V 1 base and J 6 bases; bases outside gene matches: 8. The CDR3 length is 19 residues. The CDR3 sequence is CASSQGGLAGGPEAGELFF. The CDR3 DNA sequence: TGCGCCAGCAGCCAAGGGGGACTAGCGGGAGGGCCGGAGGCCGGGGAGCTGTTTTTT.

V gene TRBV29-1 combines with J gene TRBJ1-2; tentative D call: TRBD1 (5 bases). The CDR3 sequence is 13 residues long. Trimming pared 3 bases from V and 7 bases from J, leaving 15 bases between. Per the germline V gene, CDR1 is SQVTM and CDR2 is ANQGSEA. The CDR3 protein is CSVEEGSVSGYTF. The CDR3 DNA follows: TGCAGCGTTGAGGAGGGGTCAGTGTCTGGCTACACCTTC.

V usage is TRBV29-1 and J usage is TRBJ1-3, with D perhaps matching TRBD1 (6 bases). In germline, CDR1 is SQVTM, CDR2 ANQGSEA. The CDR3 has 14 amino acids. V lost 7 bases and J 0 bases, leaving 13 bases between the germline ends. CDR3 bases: TGCAGCGCGGGAGGACAGAGCTCTGGAAACACCATATATTTT. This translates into CSAGGQSSGNTIYF.

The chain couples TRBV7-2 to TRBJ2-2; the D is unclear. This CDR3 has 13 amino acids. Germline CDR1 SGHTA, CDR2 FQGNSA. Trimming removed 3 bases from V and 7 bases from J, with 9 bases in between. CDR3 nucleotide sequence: TGTGCCAGCAGCTTTAGTCTCAACGGGGAGCTGTTTTTT. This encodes CASSFSLNGELFF.

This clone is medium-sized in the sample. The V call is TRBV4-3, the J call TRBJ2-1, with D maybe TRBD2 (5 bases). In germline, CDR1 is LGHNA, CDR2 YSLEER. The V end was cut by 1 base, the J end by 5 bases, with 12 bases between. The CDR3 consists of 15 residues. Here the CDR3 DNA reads TGCGCCAGCAGCCAAGGGCTTCCGGGGAACAATGAGCAGTTCTTC. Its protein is CASSQGLPGNNEQFF.

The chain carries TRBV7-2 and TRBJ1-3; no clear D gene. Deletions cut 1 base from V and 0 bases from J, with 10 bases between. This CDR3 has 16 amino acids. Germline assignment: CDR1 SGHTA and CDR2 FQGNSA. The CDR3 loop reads CASSLVAASSGNTIYF. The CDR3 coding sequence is TGTGCCAGCAGCTTAGTAGCAGCAAGCTCTGGAAACACCATATATTTT.

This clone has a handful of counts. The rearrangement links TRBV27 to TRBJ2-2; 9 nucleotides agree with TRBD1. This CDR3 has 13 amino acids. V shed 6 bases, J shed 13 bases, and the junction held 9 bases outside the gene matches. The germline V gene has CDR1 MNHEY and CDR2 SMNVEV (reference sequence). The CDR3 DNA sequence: TGTGCCAGCAGGAAACAGGGGGCCGATCGGCTGTTTTTT. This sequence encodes CASRKQGADRLFF.

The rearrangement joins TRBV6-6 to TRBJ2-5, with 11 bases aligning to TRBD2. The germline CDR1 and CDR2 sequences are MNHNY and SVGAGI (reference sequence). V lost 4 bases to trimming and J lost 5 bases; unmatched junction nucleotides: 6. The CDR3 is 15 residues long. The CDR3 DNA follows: TGTGCCAGCAGTTGGTTAGCGGGAGGGCTGGAGACCCAGTACTTC. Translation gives CASSWLAGGLETQYF.

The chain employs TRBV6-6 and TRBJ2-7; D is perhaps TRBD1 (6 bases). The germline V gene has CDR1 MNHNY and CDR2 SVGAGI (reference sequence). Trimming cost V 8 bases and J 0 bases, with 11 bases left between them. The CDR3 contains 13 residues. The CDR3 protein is CASVQGSSYEQYF. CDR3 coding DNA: TGTGCCAGCGTACAGGGAAGCTCCTACGAGCAGTACTTC.